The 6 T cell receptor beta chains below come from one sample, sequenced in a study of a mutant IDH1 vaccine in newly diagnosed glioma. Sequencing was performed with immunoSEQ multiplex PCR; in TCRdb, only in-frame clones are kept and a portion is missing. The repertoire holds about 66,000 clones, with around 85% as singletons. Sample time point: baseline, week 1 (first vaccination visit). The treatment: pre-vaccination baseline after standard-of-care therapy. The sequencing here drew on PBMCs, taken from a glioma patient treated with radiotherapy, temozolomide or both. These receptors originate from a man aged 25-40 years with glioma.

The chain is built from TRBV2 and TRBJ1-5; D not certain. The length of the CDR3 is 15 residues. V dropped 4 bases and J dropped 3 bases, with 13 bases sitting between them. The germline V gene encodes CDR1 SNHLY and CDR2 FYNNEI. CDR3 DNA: TGTGCCAGCAGTGTTTCCCCCGGGAACAATCAGCCCCAGCATTTT. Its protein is CASSVSPGNNQPQHF.

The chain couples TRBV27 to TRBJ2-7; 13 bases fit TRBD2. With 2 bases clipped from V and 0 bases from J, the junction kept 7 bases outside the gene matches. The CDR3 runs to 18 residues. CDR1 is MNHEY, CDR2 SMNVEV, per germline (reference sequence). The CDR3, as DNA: TGTGCCAGCAGTTTAGGCATGGGGACTAGCGGGGTCTCCTACGAGCAGTACTTC. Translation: CASSLGMGTSGVSYEQYF.

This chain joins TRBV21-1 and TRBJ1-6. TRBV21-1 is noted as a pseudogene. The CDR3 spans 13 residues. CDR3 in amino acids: CASSKPQGVPLHF. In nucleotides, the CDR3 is TGTGCCAGCAGCAAACCTCAGGGAGTGCCCCTCCACTTT.

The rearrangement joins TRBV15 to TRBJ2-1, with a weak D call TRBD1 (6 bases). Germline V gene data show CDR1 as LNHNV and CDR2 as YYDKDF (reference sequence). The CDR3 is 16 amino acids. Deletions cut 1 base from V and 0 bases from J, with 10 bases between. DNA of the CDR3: TGTGCCACCAGCAGAGCTAGGGGGAGCTCCTACAATGAGCAGTTCTTC. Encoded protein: CATSRARGSSYNEQFF. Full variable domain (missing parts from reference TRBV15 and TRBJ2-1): DAMVIQNPRYQVTQFGKPVTLSCSQTLNHNVMYWYQQKSSQAPKLLFHYYDKDFNNEADTPDNFQSRRPNTSFCFLDIRSPGLGDTAMYLCATSRARGSSYNEQFFGPGTRLTVL.

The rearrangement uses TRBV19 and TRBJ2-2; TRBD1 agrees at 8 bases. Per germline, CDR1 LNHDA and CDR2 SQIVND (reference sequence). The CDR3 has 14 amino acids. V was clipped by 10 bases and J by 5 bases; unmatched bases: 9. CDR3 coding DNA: TGTGCCACCAGATGGCAGGGGGCAACCGGGGAGCTGTTTTTT. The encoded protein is CATRWQGATGELFF.

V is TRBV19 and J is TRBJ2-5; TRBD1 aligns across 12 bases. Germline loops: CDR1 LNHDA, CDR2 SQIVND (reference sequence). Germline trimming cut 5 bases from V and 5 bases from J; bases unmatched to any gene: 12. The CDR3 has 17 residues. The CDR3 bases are TGTGCCAGTAGTTACGGGACAGGGGGCGCCTACGGGGAGACCCAGTACTTC. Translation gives CASSYGTGGAYGETQYF.